This T cell receptor beta chain derives from a study of T cells in women clearing cervical HPV infection. Study-level results: Repertoire richness, not evenness, was significantly elevated in CIN3+ cases versus controls. Controls had more TRBV6-7 (approximately 0.15%) than cases (0.11%).

Data came from immunoSEQ multiplex PCR; TCRdb stores just in-frame clones and leaves some out. The sample data list 15,000 to 20,000 clones. Regarding this clone: Its specificity is unknown. The read finishes 3 residues shy of the CDR3 end, and the germline J gene is used to complete it.

Germline-derived CDR1 and CDR2 are DFQATT and SNEGSKA (reference sequence). Trimming removed 7 bases from V and 5 bases from J, with 12 bases in between. CDR3 length: 12 residues. This clonotype was obtained from a woman between 18 and 70 years old with a cervical HPV16 infection that either progressed to CIN3+ or cleared (not recorded which). The chain combines TRBV20-1 with TRBJ2-1, with D possibly being TRBD2 (6 bases). Specimen: blood buffy coat. The sequenced part of the CDR3 DNA is TGCAGTGAATCGACTAGTAACAATGAG. Encoded protein: CSESTSNNE. The complete CDR3 reads CSESTSNNEQFF.